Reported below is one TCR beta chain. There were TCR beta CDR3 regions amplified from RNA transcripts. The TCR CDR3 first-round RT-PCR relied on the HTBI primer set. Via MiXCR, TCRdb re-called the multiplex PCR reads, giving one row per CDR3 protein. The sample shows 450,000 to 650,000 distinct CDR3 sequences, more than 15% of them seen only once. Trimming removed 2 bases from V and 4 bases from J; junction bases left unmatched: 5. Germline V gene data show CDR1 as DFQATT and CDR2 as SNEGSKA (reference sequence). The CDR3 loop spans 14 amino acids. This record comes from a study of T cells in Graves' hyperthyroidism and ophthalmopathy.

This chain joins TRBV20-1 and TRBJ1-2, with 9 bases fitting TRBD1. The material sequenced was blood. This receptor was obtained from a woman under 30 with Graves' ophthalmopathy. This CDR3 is CSARRQGGGYGYTF. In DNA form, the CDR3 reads TGCAGTGCTAGAAGACAGGGGGGGGGCTATGGCTACACCTTC.